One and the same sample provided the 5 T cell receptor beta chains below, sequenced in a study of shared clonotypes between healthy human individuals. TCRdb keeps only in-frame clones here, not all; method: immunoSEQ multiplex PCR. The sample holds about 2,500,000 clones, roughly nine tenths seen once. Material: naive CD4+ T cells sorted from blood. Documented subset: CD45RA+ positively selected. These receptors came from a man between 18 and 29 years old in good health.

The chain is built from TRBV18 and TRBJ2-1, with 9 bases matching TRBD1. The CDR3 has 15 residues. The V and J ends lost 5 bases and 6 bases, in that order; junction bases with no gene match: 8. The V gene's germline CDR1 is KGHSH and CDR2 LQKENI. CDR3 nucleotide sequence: TGTGCCAGCTCATCTCCGGGACAGGGTATCAATGAGCAGTTCTTC. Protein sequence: CASSSPGQGINEQFF.

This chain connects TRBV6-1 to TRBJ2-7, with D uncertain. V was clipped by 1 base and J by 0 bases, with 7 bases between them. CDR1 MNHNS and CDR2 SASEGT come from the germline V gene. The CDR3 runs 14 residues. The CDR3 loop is CASSEEISSYEQYF. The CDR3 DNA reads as TGTGCCAGCAGTGAAGAAATTAGCTCCTACGAGCAGTACTTC.

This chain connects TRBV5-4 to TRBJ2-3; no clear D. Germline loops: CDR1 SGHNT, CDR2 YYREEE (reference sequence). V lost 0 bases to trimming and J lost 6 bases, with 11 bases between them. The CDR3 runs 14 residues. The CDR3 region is CASSLDGFWDTQYF. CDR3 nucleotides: TGTGCCAGCAGCTTGGATGGGTTCTGGGATACGCAGTATTTT.

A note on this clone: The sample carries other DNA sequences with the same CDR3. CDR3 nucleotides: TGTGCCTGGGACCGTGGCAATCAGCCCCAGCATTTT. Residues: CAWDRGNQPQHF. The chain carries TRBV30 and TRBJ1-5, with D hard to call. CDR3 length: 12 residues. V was pared by 5 bases and J by 2 bases, with 7 bases between. Looked up from germline, CDR1 is GTSNPN and CDR2 is SVGIG (reference sequence).

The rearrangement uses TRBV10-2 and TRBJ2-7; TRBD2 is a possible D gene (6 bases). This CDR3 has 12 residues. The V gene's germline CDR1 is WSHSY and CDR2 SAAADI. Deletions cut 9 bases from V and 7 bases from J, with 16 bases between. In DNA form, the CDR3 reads TGCGCCAGTACAAGGACTACCCAAGAGCAGTACTTC. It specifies CASTRTTQEQYF.